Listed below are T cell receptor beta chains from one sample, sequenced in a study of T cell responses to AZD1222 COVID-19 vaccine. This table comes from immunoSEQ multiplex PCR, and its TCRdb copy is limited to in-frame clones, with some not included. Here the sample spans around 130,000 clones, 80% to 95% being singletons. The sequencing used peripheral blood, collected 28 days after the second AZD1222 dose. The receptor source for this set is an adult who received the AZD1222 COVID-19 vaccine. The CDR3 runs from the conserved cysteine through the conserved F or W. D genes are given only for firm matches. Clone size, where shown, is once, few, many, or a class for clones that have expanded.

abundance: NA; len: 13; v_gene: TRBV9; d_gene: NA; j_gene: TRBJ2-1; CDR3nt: TGTGCCAGCAGCCCCCGTAGGAGCCGTGAGCAGTTCTTC; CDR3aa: CASSPRRSREQFF
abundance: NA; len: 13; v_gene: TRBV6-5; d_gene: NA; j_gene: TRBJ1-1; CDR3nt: TGTGCCAGCCAACGGACAGCGAACACTGAAGCTTTCTTT; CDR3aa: CASQRTANTEAFF
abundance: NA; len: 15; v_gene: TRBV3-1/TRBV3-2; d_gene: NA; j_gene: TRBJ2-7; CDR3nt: TGTGCCAGCAGCCAAGATCCGGGGGACATTTATAAGCAGTACTTC; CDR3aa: CASSQDPGDIYKQYF
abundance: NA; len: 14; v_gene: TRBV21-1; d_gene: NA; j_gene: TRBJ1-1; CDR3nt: TGTGCCAGCCTGTTAGGACAGAAGAACACTGAAGCTTTCTTT; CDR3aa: CASLLGQKNTEAFF
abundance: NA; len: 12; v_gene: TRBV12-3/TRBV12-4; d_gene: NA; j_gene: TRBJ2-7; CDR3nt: TGTGCCAGCAGTAACCATCTATACGAGCAGTACTTC; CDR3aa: CASSNHLYEQYF
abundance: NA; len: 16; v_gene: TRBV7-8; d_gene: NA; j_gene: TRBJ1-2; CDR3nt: TGTGCCAGCAGCTTAAGAACTCAGGGAACCTACTATGGCTACACCTTC; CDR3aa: CASSLRTQGTYYGYTF
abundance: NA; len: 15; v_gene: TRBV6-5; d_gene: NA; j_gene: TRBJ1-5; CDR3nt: TGTGCCAGCAGTTTAGGGCTACCTAGCAATCAGCCCCAGCATTTT; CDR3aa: CASSLGLPSNQPQHF
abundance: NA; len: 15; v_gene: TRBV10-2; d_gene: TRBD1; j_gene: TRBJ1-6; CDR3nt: TGCGCCAGCAGTGAGGGGACAGGGTGGAATTCACCCCTCCACTTT; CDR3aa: CASSEGTGWNSPLHF
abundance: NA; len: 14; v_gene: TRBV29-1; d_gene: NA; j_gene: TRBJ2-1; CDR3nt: TGCAGCGTTGTAGCGGCCCCTTCATACAATGAGCAGTTCTTC; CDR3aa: CSVVAAPSYNEQFF
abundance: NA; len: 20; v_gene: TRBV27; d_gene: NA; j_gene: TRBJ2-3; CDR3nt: TGTGCCAGCAGGGACCCACCTTCACAGCGAACGAGCCCGAGCACAGATACGCAGTATTTT; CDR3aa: CASRDPPSQRTSPSTDTQYF
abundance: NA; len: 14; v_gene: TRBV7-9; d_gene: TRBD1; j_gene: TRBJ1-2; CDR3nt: TGTGCCAGCAGCTTAGGGGGACAGGGCTATGGCTACACCTTC; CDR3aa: CASSLGGQGYGYTF
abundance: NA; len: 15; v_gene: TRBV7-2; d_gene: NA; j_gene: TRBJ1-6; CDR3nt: TGTGCCAGCAGCCCGAGTGGGGGTAACAATTCACCCCTCCACTTT; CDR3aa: CASSPSGGNNSPLHF
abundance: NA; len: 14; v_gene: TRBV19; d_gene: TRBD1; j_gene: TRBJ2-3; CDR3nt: TGTGCCAGCGGGACAGGGGTCGGCACAGATACGCAGTATTTT; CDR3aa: CASGTGVGTDTQYF
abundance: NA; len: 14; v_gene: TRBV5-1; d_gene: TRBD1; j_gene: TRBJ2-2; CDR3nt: TGCGCCAGCAGACGGACAGGGGACACCGGGGAGCTGTTTTTT; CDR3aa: CASRRTGDTGELFF
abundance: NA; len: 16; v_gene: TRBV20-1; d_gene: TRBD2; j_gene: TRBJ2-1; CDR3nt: TGCAGTGCTAGTGATGGCGGGAGTGTGGGGAGGGGTGAGCAGTTCTTC; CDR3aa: CSASDGGSVGRGEQFF
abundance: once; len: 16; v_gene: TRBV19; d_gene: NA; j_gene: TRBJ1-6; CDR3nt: TGTGCCAGTACTAAATGGGGGGGCTCCTATAATTCACCCCTCCACTTT; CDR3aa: CASTKWGGSYNSPLHF
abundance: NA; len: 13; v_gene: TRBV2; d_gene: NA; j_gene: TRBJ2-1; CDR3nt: TGTGCCAGCAGTGGGGTCGGGGTGTATGAGCAGTTCTTC; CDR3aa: CASSGVGVYEQFF
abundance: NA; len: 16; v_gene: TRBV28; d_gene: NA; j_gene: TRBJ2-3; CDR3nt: TGTGCCAGCAGTCTCCCGGCAGGGGAGGGTACAGATACGCAGTATTTT; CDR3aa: CASSLPAGEGTDTQYF
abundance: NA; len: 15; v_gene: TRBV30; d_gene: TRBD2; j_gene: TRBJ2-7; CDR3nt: TGTGCCTGGACTAGCGGGAACGGGGGGCACTACGAGCAGTACTTC; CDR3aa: CAWTSGNGGHYEQYF
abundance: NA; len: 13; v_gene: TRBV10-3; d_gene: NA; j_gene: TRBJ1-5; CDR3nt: TGTGCCATCAGGGCAGCGGGCAATCAGCCCCAGCATTTT; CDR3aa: CAIRAAGNQPQHF
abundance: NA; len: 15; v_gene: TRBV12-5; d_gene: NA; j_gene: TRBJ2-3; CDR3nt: TGTGCTAGTGGTACTTCGACTAGGGCCCCAGATACGCAGTATTTT; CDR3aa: CASGTSTRAPDTQYF
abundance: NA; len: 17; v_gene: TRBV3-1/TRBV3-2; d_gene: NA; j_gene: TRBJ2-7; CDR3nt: TGTGCCAGCAGCCCCCTGCAGGGGCCGGCGGATTCTTACGAGCAGTACTTC; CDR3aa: CASSPLQGPADSYEQYF
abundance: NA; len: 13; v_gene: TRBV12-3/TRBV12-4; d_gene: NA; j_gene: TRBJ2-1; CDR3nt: TGTGCCAGCAGTTTAGGGTCCTACAATGAGCAGTTCTTC; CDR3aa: CASSLGSYNEQFF
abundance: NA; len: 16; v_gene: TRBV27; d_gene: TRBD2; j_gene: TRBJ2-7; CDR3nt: TGTGCCAGCAGATTAAAGACTAGCGGAAATAACTACGAGCAGTACTTC; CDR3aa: CASRLKTSGNNYEQYF
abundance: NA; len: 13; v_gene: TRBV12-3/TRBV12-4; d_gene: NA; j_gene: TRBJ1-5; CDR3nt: TGTGCCACCGCCGGGACGCCCTATCAGCCCCAGCATTTT; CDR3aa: CATAGTPYQPQHF
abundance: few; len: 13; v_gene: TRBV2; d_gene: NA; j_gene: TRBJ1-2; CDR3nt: TGTGCCAGCAGTGCGACGGTTAACTATGGCTACACCTTC; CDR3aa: CASSATVNYGYTF
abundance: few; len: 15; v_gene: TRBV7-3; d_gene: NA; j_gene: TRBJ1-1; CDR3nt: TGTGCCAGCAGCTTAGCTACCGGAGGCACTACTGAAGCTTTCTTT; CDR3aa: CASSLATGGTTEAFF
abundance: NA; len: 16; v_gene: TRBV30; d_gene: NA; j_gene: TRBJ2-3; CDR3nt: TGTGCCTGGGGCCCCCCAGGGGTAGGTGCCCCAGATACGCAGTATTTT; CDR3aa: CAWGPPGVGAPDTQYF
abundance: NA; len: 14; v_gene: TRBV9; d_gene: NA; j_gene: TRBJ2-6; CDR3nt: TGTGCCAGCAGCGAGCCCTCTGGGGCCAACGTCCTGACTTTC; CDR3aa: CASSEPSGANVLTF
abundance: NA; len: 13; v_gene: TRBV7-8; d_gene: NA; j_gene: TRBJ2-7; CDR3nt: TGTGCCAGCAGCTCATCTTCCCCGTACGAGCAGTACTTC; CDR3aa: CASSSSSPYEQYF
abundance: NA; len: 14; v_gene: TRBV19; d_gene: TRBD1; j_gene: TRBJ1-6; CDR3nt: TGTGCCAGTAGTACCGGACAGGTCGGATCACCCCTCCACTTT; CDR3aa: CASSTGQVGSPLHF
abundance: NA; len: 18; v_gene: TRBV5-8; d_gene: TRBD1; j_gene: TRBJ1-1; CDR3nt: TGTGCCAGCAGCCCGTGGACAGGGGCCCTGATGGGGAACACTGAAGCTTTCTTT; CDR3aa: CASSPWTGALMGNTEAFF
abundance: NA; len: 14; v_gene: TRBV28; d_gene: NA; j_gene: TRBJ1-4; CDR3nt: TGTGCCAGCAGTTTGGCAGGGGCTAATGAAAAACTGTTTTTT; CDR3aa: CASSLAGANEKLFF
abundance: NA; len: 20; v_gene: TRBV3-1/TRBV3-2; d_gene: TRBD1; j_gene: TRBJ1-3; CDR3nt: TGTGCCAGCAGCCGAAGTTTTGGGACAGGGACTATCCTCTCTGGAAACACCATATATTTT; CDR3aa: CASSRSFGTGTILSGNTIYF
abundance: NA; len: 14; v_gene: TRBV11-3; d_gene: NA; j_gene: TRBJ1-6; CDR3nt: TGTGCCAGCAGCTTATCTGGGACAAATTCACCCCTCCACTTT; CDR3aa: CASSLSGTNSPLHF
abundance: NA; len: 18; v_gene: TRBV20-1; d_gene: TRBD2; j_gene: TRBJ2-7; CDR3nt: TGCAGTGCTAGTCGGACTAGCGGGGGACCTCAGAGGTGGAACGAGCAGTACTTC; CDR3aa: CSASRTSGGPQRWNEQYF
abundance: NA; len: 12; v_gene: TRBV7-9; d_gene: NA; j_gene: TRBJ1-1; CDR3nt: TGTGCCAGCAGCTCCAGTGGGTTGGAAGCTTTCTTT; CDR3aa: CASSSSGLEAFF
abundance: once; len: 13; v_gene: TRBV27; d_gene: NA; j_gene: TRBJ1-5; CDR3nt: TGTGCCAGCAGTTCGCGGGGTTATCAGCCCCAGCATTTT; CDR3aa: CASSSRGYQPQHF
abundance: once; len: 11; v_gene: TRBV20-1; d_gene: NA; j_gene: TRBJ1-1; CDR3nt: TGCAGTGCTAGGTGGGCGGCTCAAGCTTTCTTT; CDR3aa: CSARWAAQAFF
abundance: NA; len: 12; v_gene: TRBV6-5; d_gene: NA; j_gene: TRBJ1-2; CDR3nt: TGTGCCAGCAGTTACGCGGGTGTTGGCTACACCTTC; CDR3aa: CASSYAGVGYTF
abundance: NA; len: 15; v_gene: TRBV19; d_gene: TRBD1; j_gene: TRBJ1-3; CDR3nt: TGTGCCAGTAACACCGACAGGGCGGCTGGAAACACCATATATTTT; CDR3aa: CASNTDRAAGNTIYF
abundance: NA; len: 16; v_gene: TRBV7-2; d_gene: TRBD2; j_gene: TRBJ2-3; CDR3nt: TGTGCCAGCAGCCGGACTAGCGGGGGGGCCCCAGATACGCAGTATTTT; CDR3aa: CASSRTSGGAPDTQYF
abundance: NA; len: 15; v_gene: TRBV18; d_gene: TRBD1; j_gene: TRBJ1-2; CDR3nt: TGTGCCAGCTCACCACAACAGGGGCTGCACTATGGCTACACCTTC; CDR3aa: CASSPQQGLHYGYTF
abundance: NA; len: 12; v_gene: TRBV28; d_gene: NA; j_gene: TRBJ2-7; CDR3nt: TGTGCCAGCAGTAGGGGCTCCTACGAGCAGTACTTC; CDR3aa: CASSRGSYEQYF
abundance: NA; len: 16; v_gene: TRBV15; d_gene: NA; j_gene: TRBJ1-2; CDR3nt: TGTGCCACCAGCAGAGATTCAAGGGGGACTAACTATGGCTACACCTTC; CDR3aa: CATSRDSRGTNYGYTF
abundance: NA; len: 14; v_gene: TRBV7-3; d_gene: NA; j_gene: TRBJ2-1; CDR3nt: TGTGCCAGCAGCTTCTTTTTTGGAGTGGGTGAGCAGTTCTTC; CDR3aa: CASSFFFGVGEQFF
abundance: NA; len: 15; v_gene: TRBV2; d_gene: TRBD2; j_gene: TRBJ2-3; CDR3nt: TGTGCCAGCAGGCCCAGTGGCGGGAGGTCTGATACGCAGTATTTT; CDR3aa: CASRPSGGRSDTQYF
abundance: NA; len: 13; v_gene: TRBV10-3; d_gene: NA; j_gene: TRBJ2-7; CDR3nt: TGTGCCATCAAGCGGACCGAGTCCTACGAGCAGTACTTC; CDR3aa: CAIKRTESYEQYF
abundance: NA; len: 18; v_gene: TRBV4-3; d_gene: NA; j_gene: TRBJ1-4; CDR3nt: TGCGCCAGCAGCCCCACTAGCCCCGACCGAGCAACTAATGAAAAACTGTTTTTT; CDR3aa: CASSPTSPDRATNEKLFF
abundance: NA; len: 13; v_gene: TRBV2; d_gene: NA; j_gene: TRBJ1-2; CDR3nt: TGTGCCGGCCACTTCAGGCCGGGGGATGGCTACACCTTC; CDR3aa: CAGHFRPGDGYTF
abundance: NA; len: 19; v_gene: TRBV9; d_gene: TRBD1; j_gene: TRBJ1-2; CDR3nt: TGTGCCAGCAGCGTAGTCCCGGGACAGGGGGCCGGGGCTTCCTATGGCTACACCTTC; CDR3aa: CASSVVPGQGAGASYGYTF
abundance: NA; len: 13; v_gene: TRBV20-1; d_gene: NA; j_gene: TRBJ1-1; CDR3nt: TGCAGTGCTAGTTTGGGCCTCCGCAGTCAAGCTTTCTTT; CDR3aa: CSASLGLRSQAFF
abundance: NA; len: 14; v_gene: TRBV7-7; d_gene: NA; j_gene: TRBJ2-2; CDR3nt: TGTGCCAGCAGTTACCAAACGAACACCGGGGAGCTGTTTTTT; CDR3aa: CASSYQTNTGELFF
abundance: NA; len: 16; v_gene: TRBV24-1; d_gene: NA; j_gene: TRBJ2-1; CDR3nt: TGTGCCACCAGTGATTTAGGGCCAGCGGGTTACAATGAGCAGTTCTTC; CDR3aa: CATSDLGPAGYNEQFF
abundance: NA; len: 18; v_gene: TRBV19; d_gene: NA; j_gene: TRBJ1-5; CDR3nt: TGTGCCAGTAGTATAGGGTCGCGGGGGGTAAAGAGCAATCAGCCCCAGCATTTT; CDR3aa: CASSIGSRGVKSNQPQHF
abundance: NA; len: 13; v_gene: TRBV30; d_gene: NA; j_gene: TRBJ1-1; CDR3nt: TGTGCCTGGAGTGTAGAGGTTTATGCTGAAGCTTTCTTT; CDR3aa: CAWSVEVYAEAFF